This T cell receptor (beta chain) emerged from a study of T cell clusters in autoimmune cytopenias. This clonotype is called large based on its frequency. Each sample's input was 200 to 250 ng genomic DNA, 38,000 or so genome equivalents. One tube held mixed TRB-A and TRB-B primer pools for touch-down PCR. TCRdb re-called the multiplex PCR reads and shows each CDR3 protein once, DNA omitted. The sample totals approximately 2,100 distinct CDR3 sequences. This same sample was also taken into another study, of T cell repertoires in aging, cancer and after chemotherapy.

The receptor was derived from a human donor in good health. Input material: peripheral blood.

The CDR3 here is CSVEGYQGSGANVLTF. The gene calls are TRBV29-1 and TRBJ2-6. Germline CDR1 is SQVTM and CDR2 is ANQGSEA. The CDR3 runs 16 residues. Based on the CDR3 plus reference TRBV29-1 and TRBJ2-6, the full variable domain is SAVISQKPSRDICQRGTSLTIQCQVDSQVTMMFWYRQQPGQSLTLIATANQGSEATYESGFVIDKFPISRPNLTFSTLTVSNMSPEDSSIYLCSVEGYQGSGANVLTFGAGSRLTVL.